The clone carrying this TCR beta chain was seen only a few times. The repertoire was sequenced with immunoSEQ multiplex PCR; TCRdb's copy has only in-frame clones and lacks some. The table records around 27,000 clones, about four fifths of them present only once. This record comes from a study of T cells in narcolepsy. This CDR3 is 14 amino acids long. Germline V gene data show CDR1 as ENHRY and CDR2 as SYGVKD. With V trimmed by 3 bases and J by 6 bases, 5 bases remained unmatched. Sequencing input: CD45RA- memory CD4+ T cells from PBMCs. V and J are TRBV10-3 and TRBJ1-1, with TRBD1 matching over 9 bases. The clonotype was recovered from a human donor with narcolepsy. CDR3 in DNA: TGTGCCATCAGTGACCCGGACAGGGGACCTGAAGCTTTCTTT. Protein product: CAISDPDRGPEAFF.